These 6 T cell receptor beta chains were all obtained from the same sample, sequenced in a study of blood T cell repertoires in COVID-19. Profiling relied on immunoSEQ multiplex PCR, and the TCRdb table lists in-frame clones only, not all of them. The sample contains around 120,000 clones, 85% to 90% of which appear only once. The sequenced material came from peripheral blood. The receptors stem from a woman of 80 years or more with acute or convalescent COVID-19.

The chain carries TRBV9 and TRBJ2-1, with TRBD2 matching 7 bases. The CDR3 is 12 residues long. The V and J ends lost 4 bases and 9 bases, in that order; junction bases with no gene match: 4. Germline lookup yields CDR1 SGDLS and CDR2 YYNGEE. DNA for the CDR3: TGTGCCAGCAGCTCGACTAGCCTTGAGCAGTTCTTC. Residues: CASSSTSLEQFF.

The rearrangement uses TRBV5-1 and TRBJ2-7; tentatively, D is TRBD1 (5 bases). The CDR3 runs to 12 residues. Germline loops: CDR1 SGHRS, CDR2 YFSETQ. The ends were cut back, 7 bases at V and 4 bases at J, with 12 bases in the middle. Here the CDR3 DNA reads TGCGCCAGCCAGGGTAGTACGTACGAGCAGTACTTC. This translates into CASQGSTYEQYF.

The chain joins TRBV5-5 to TRBJ1-1; D call uncertain. The CDR3 has 14 amino acids. The germline V gene encodes CDR1 SGHKS and CDR2 YYEKEE (reference sequence). V lost 1 base to trimming and J lost 2 bases, with 9 bases between them. Here the CDR3 DNA reads TGTGCCAGCAGCTTGCGGTTTTTCAACACTGAAGCTTTCTTT. Its protein product is CASSLRFFNTEAFF.

The chain employs TRBV4-3 and TRBJ2-7, with TRBD2 matching 8 bases. J lost 0 bases, V lost 0 bases, and 13 bases had no gene match. Looked up from germline, CDR1 is LGHNA and CDR2 is YSLEER. The CDR3 loop spans 19 amino acids. The CDR3 DNA is TGCGCCAGCAGCCAAGATTCCGGGGTAGGAGCGGGGGCCTCCTACGAGCAGTACTTC. Protein product: CASSQDSGVGAGASYEQYF.

J is TRBJ2-1 and V is TRBV7-9; a weak D match, TRBD2 (6 bases). The CDR3 spans 15 residues. The germline gives CDR1 SEHNR, CDR2 FQNEAQ (reference sequence). Trimming left V 8 bases short and J 3 bases short, with 17 bases between. The CDR3 loop is CASRGAGRDYNEQFF. The CDR3 DNA reads as TGTGCCAGCCGCGGGGCGGGCAGGGACTACAATGAGCAGTTCTTC.

The chain has TRBV2 and TRBJ1-1; TRBD1 agrees at 8 bases. This CDR3 spans 14 amino acids. Germline V gene sequence: CDR1 SNHLY, CDR2 FYNNEI. The V segment lost 6 bases and the J segment 0 bases; nucleotides outside the gene matches: 3. The CDR3 loop is CASRQTGVNTEAFF. The CDR3 DNA is TGTGCCAGCAGACAGACAGGGGTGAACACTGAAGCTTTCTTT.